The text below deals with one T cell receptor (beta chain). This clonotype was recorded many times. Its antigen is unknown. There are no base qualities to consult, and no much larger clone falls within one base. The library was built by means of PCR. The sample was run on an Illumina HiSeq 2500. TCR libraries were prepared with molecular barcoding, using unique molecular identifiers to normalize TCRbeta repertoire quantification. Using fastp trimming at Q25 and MiXCR clonotype assembly, TCRdb reanalyzed the public sequencing data and kept in-frame beta chains. Entries are consolidated by CDR3 protein sequence, retaining the most common genes and DNA. The table for this sample lists 70,000 to 95,000 distinct CDR3 sequences; 12% of them were counted only once. About 14% of the sample rests with the top ten. The CDR3 contains 15 residues, cysteine and phenylalanine counted. Left in the record is the CDR3 DNA by itself, 45 bases read in frame from the first base. For CDR1 and CDR2, the germline V gene (reference sequence) lists DFQATT and SNEGSKA. V trim: 4 bases; J trim: 5 bases; unmatched bases: 8.

This entry comes from a study of T-cell reconstitution after alpha-beta-depleted transplantation in children listed by TCRdb under 2016. About the study as a whole: Using TCR repertoire profiling, the study quantitatively followed how T-cell immune reconstitution unfolded in children after TCRalphabeta/CD19-depleted allogeneic hematopoietic cell transplantation.

The chain uses TRBV20-1 and TRBJ1-5; TRBD1 lines up with 10 middle nucleotides. Sequencing used PBMCs from the stem cell graft donor, obtained from the stem cell graft. The sequence came from a human donor who donated a stem cell graft to a child with inherited bone marrow failure. At the DNA level, the sequence is TGCAGTGCTAAGAGGGGACAGGGGATTGATCAGCCCCAGCATTTT. Its amino acids are CSAKRGQGIDQPQHF.